The entry below gives a single TCR beta chain sequence along with its context. Its specificity is unknown. The data belong to a study of shared clonotypes between healthy human individuals. Study context: Per donor, CD8 memory used one plate, CD8 naive used two, CD4 memory used three and CD4 naive used three.

Broader study findings: Estimated clonotype richness was generally higher in naive than memory subsets.

Deep level was the assay's run setting. In the original processing: ImmunoSEQ output held junction-only sequences without quality scores, so filtering differed. Using immunoSEQ multiplex PCR, the repertoire was profiled, and TCRdb retains in-frame clones only, with some absent. D and trimming come from the DNA, and the V and J calls and clone size come from that table. The sample contains 2 million to 2.5 million clones, nearly 97% of which appear only once. The receptor's source is a man aged 18-30 years in good health. Sample: naive CD4+ T cells sorted from blood. The sample's subset: CD45RA+ positively selected.

The CDR3 DNA reads as TGTGCCAGCAACCGCGAAGGTCCCCGGGCCGGGGAGCTGTTTTTT. Its protein product is CASNREGPRAGELFF. This chain links TRBV2 with TRBJ2-2, with no clear D. The length of the CDR3 is 15 residues. V shed 7 bases and J shed 6 bases, with 18 bases lying between them. Germline lookup yields CDR1 SNHLY and CDR2 FYNNEI.